The TCR beta chain described here comes from a study of blood T cell repertoires in COVID-19. Original analysis: How many nucleated cells were present was estimated from reference gene primer amplification. Only in-frame clones appear in the TCRdb table, and some are missing; sequencing was by immunoSEQ multiplex PCR. V and J calls and clone size come straight from that table; D and trimming were deduced from the DNA. The sample has around 150,000 clones, 85% seen once; the top ten hold less than 3.5%. The V end lost 4 bases, the J end lost 0 bases, and 20 bases lay between the germline ends. Germline V gene sequence: CDR1 SGHRS, CDR2 YFSETQ. There are 17 residues in the CDR3.

Material for sequencing was peripheral blood. J is TRBJ2-7 and V is TRBV5-1; D not certain. This TCR was sampled from a human donor with acute or convalescent COVID-19. The donor label of this sample is uncertain. CDR3 amino acids: CASSPFSLADISYEQYF. CDR3 nucleotides: TGCGCCAGCAGCCCCTTCAGTCTGGCCGATATCTCCTACGAGCAGTACTTC.